The clone carrying this TCR beta chain has only a few counts. Its matching antigen is unknown. TCRdb itself ran the reads through MiXCR, one entry per CDR3 protein. Seen here are 570,000 or so distinct CDR3 sequences, 40% observed once, and the top ten hold around 48%. This sample was taken from a study of T cell repertoires in cytomegalovirus infection. The germline V gene encodes CDR1 LGHNA and CDR2 YNFKEQ. CDR3 length equals 16 residues. V gave up 4 bases and J gave up 6 bases; unmatched junction bases: 11. This clonotype originated in a human donor in good health (CMV status not recorded). Some clones in this sample may be carry-over from other donors' samples. The J gene is TRBJ2-3, the V gene TRBV4-2; 9 bases are a match to TRBD2. Sequencing was performed on cultured PBMCs, taken from culture after CMV antigen stimulation. The CDR3: CASSRVAGAAVDTQYF. CDR3 bases: TGTGCCAGCAGCCGAGTAGCGGGGGCGGCCGTGGATACGCAGTATTTT.